This TCR beta chain is from a study of cytomegalovirus exposure and HLA in healthy donors. PCR was performed using 60 Vbeta and 13 Jbeta primers. This table comes from immunoSEQ multiplex PCR, and its TCRdb copy is limited to in-frame clones, with some not included. Found here are approximately 190,000 clones, approximately 84% of them singletons; the top ten hold around 4%. The CDR3 is 16 residues long. J was trimmed by 1 base and V by 1 base; bases with no gene match: 4. Germline lookup yields CDR1 SGHRS and CDR2 YFSETQ. The sequenced sample was PBMCs. V is TRBV5-1 and J is TRBJ2-2; 7 bases align to TRBD1. This sequence originates from a man over 45 in good health and CMV-seronegative. This chain's CDR3 is CASSLLGGWNTGELFF. DNA for the CDR3: TGCGCCAGCAGCTTGTTAGGGGGCTGGAACACCGGGGAGCTGTTTTTT.